This T cell receptor beta chain appears in the sequencing data of a study of blood T cell repertoires in COVID-19. Generated by immunoSEQ multiplex PCR, the TCRdb table keeps only in-frame clones and is missing some. Of just under 350,000 clones detected, 85% to 90% appear once; the ten largest clones hold about 6%. The germline gives CDR1 MGHRA, CDR2 YSYEKL. V gave up 0 bases and J gave up 5 bases, with 10 bases separating them. This CDR3 spans 14 amino acids. The rearrangement uses TRBV4-1 and TRBJ2-5; perhaps TRBD1 as D (5 bases). The clonotype was recovered from a woman between 45 and 60 years old with COVID-19, enrolled during active disease. The material sequenced was peripheral blood. The CDR3: CASSQDLGRETQYF. CDR3 DNA: TGCGCCAGCAGCCAAGACTTGGGGCGGGAGACCCAGTACTTC.